A selection of T cell receptor beta chains follows, all from one sample in a study of response to subunit inactivated influenza vaccine. One entry per CDR3 protein, called by TCRdb with MiXCR from the RT-PCR reads. In the table there are roughly 710,000 distinct CDR3 sequences, approximately 15% of which are singletons. The source was PBMCs from blood, collected approximately 15 days before vaccination. The receptor source for this set is a man between 45 and 60 years old who received an inactivated influenza vaccine. CDR3s include the opening cysteine and the closing phenylalanine or tryptophan. The D gene is left open where the match is weak. The size field is filled for only some rows; it gives once, few, many or a size class.

j_gene: TRBJ2-5
v_gene: TRBV4-3
d_gene: NA
abundance: few
CDR3nt: TGCGCCAGCAGCCGAACCTCCGGGGCTCAAGAGACCCAGTACTTC
CDR3aa: CASSRTSGAQETQYF

j_gene: TRBJ1-1
v_gene: TRBV10-3
d_gene: NA
abundance: NA
CDR3nt: TGTGCCATCAGCCCCCTGGGGGCGGATACTGAAGCTTTCTTT
CDR3aa: CAISPLGADTEAFF

j_gene: TRBJ2-1
v_gene: TRBV14
d_gene: TRBD2
abundance: few
CDR3nt: TGTGCCAGCAGCCAGGTAGCGGGAGGGCCACTCTTC
CDR3aa: CASSQVAGGPLF

j_gene: TRBJ2-5
v_gene: TRBV21-1
d_gene: NA
abundance: NA
CDR3nt: TGTGCCAGCAGCGGGCTGGGGACGGAGACCCAGTACTTC
CDR3aa: CASSGLGTETQYF

j_gene: TRBJ1-2
v_gene: TRBV28
d_gene: NA
abundance: NA
CDR3nt: TGTGCCAGCAGCCTAGACAGTGTACAAGTCAACTATGGCTACACCTTC
CDR3aa: CASSLDSVQVNYGYTF

j_gene: TRBJ2-5
v_gene: TRBV15
d_gene: NA
abundance: many
CDR3nt: TGTGCCACCAGCAGAGATGGCAGTGCAGGGGAGACCCAGTACTTC
CDR3aa: CATSRDGSAGETQYF

j_gene: TRBJ1-2
v_gene: TRBV29-1
d_gene: NA
abundance: few
CDR3nt: TGCAGCGTTTCGCCGGGGGGGCGCTTCTATGGCTACACCTTC
CDR3aa: CSVSPGGRFYGYTF

j_gene: TRBJ2-1
v_gene: TRBV10-3
d_gene: TRBD2
abundance: NA
CDR3nt: TGTGCCATCAGGGGAGGACTAGCGGGGGCCGATGAGCAGTTCTTC
CDR3aa: CAIRGGLAGADEQFF

j_gene: TRBJ2-3
v_gene: TRBV5-1
d_gene: NA
abundance: few
CDR3nt: TGCGCCAGCAGCCCCCAGCGGAAAAGCACAGATACGCAGTATTTT
CDR3aa: CASSPQRKSTDTQYF

j_gene: TRBJ2-2
v_gene: TRBV5-1
d_gene: NA
abundance: many
CDR3nt: TGCGCCAGCAGCCCCGGACTGGTAAACACCGGGGAGCTGTTTTTT
CDR3aa: CASSPGLVNTGELFF

j_gene: TRBJ2-1
v_gene: TRBV7-3
d_gene: TRBD2
abundance: few
CDR3nt: TGTGCCAGCAGCTTAACCGGACTAGCGGGAGGGCGGAATGAGCAGTTCTTC
CDR3aa: CASSLTGLAGGRNEQFF

j_gene: TRBJ1-1
v_gene: TRBV5-4
d_gene: NA
abundance: NA
CDR3nt: TGTGCCAGCAGCATGACAGGCTCAAGAATCACTGAAGCTTTCTTT
CDR3aa: CASSMTGSRITEAFF

j_gene: TRBJ2-1
v_gene: TRBV11-3
d_gene: TRBD2
abundance: NA
CDR3nt: TGTGCCAGCAGCTGGACTTCCGGGACTAGGGGAGTGACTGAGCAGTTCTTC
CDR3aa: CASSWTSGTRGVTEQFF

j_gene: TRBJ1-6
v_gene: TRBV3-1
d_gene: NA
abundance: few
CDR3nt: TGTGCCAGCAGCCAAGCTGGTAATTCACCCCTCCACTTT
CDR3aa: CASSQAGNSPLHF

j_gene: TRBJ2-1
v_gene: TRBV2
d_gene: TRBD2
abundance: few
CDR3nt: TGTGCCAGCAGTTTCCAGGGACTAGCGGGGGTGGGTGAGCAGTTCTTC
CDR3aa: CASSFQGLAGVGEQFF

j_gene: TRBJ2-5
v_gene: TRBV28
d_gene: TRBD1
abundance: NA
CDR3nt: TGTGCCAGCAGTCCTTCGCTGACAGGGCTCCGAGAGACCCAGTACTTC
CDR3aa: CASSPSLTGLRETQYF

j_gene: TRBJ2-2
v_gene: TRBV20-1
d_gene: TRBD2
abundance: NA
CDR3nt: TGCAGTGCTAGAGGGGGCGGGAGAGCCGGGGAGCTGTTTTTT
CDR3aa: CSARGGGRAGELFF

j_gene: TRBJ2-7
v_gene: TRBV2
d_gene: NA
abundance: few
CDR3nt: TGTGCCAGCAAAGCCATCTCCTACGAGCAGTACTTC
CDR3aa: CASKAISYEQYF

j_gene: TRBJ2-1
v_gene: TRBV4-3
d_gene: TRBD1
abundance: many
CDR3nt: TGCGCCAGCAGCCAAGATCTTGGGACAGGGGGTTTGTACAATGAGCAGTTCTTC
CDR3aa: CASSQDLGTGGLYNEQFF

j_gene: TRBJ1-3
v_gene: TRBV6-7
d_gene: NA
abundance: NA
CDR3nt: TGTGCCAGCAGTTACTTTGACAACACCATATATTTT
CDR3aa: CASSYFDNTIYF

j_gene: TRBJ1-2
v_gene: TRBV6-6
d_gene: NA
abundance: few
CDR3nt: TGTGCCAGCAGTCCTCCGGACGGGCCTTCGGGGGGCTACACCTTC
CDR3aa: CASSPPDGPSGGYTF

j_gene: TRBJ1-1
v_gene: TRBV27
d_gene: NA
abundance: many
CDR3nt: TGTGCCAGCAGTTCTCCTCCCCACTACACTGAAGCTTTCTTT
CDR3aa: CASSSPPHYTEAFF

j_gene: TRBJ2-1
v_gene: TRBV7-9
d_gene: NA
abundance: NA
CDR3nt: TGTGCCAGCAGCTTACCGGGTGCGCAATTTTCCTACAATGAGCAGTTCTTC
CDR3aa: CASSLPGAQFSYNEQFF

j_gene: TRBJ2-3
v_gene: TRBV5-1
d_gene: NA
abundance: few
CDR3nt: TGCGCCAGCGGATCAATAGATACGCAGTATTTT
CDR3aa: CASGSIDTQYF

j_gene: TRBJ1-6
v_gene: TRBV27
d_gene: TRBD1
abundance: few
CDR3nt: TGTGCCAGCAGCCAACAGGGGACAAGTGGTAATTCACCCCTCCACTTT
CDR3aa: CASSQQGTSGNSPLHF

j_gene: TRBJ1-2
v_gene: TRBV3-1
d_gene: NA
abundance: few
CDR3nt: TGTGCCAGCAGCCAAGTGAGGGCAGCCACCTATGGCTACACCTTC
CDR3aa: CASSQVRAATYGYTF

j_gene: TRBJ2-1
v_gene: TRBV7-2
d_gene: TRBD2
abundance: NA
CDR3nt: TGTGCCAGCAGCTTAGCGTCTAGCGGGGGGGCCAATTTCAATGAGCAGTTCTTC
CDR3aa: CASSLASSGGANFNEQFF

j_gene: TRBJ1-2
v_gene: TRBV4-1
d_gene: NA
abundance: many
CDR3nt: TGCGCCAGCAGCCAAGTTTCCGGCGGCTACACCTTC
CDR3aa: CASSQVSGGYTF

j_gene: TRBJ1-5
v_gene: TRBV3-1
d_gene: TRBD1
abundance: many
CDR3nt: TGTGCCAGCAGCCAAGCTACAGGGGGCGGTCGACAGCCCCAGCATTTT
CDR3aa: CASSQATGGGRQPQHF

j_gene: TRBJ2-7
v_gene: TRBV4-1
d_gene: NA
abundance: NA
CDR3nt: TGCGCCAGCAGCCAAGAAATCTCTAGCTCCTACGAGCAGTACTTC
CDR3aa: CASSQEISSSYEQYF

j_gene: TRBJ1-6
v_gene: TRBV6-5
d_gene: NA
abundance: few
CDR3nt: TGTGCCAGCAGTTTGCAGGAGGGGTCACCCCTCCACTTT
CDR3aa: CASSLQEGSPLHF

j_gene: TRBJ2-7
v_gene: TRBV12-3/TRBV12-4
d_gene: TRBD1
abundance: many
CDR3nt: TGTGCCAGCAGTTTACAGACAGGGGGCTACGAGCAGTACTTC
CDR3aa: CASSLQTGGYEQYF

j_gene: TRBJ2-7
v_gene: TRBV12-3/TRBV12-4
d_gene: NA
abundance: NA
CDR3nt: TGTGCCAGCAGTTATAGGGTTTCTCCTTCCTACGAGCAGTACTTC
CDR3aa: CASSYRVSPSYEQYF

j_gene: TRBJ2-7
v_gene: TRBV12-2
d_gene: NA
abundance: NA
CDR3nt: TGTGCAAGTCGCTTAGAGAACGAGCAGTACTTC
CDR3aa: CASRLENEQYF

j_gene: TRBJ2-7
v_gene: TRBV5-1
d_gene: NA
abundance: NA
CDR3nt: TGCGCCAGCAGCTTGGTTCAGCAGGGCTCCTACGAGCAGTACTTC
CDR3aa: CASSLVQQGSYEQYF

j_gene: TRBJ2-3
v_gene: TRBV2
d_gene: NA
abundance: few
CDR3nt: TGTGCCAGCAACCCTCCCCTCGGAGTCGTCTTTACAGATACGCAGTATTTT
CDR3aa: CASNPPLGVVFTDTQYF

j_gene: TRBJ2-1
v_gene: TRBV20-1
d_gene: TRBD2
abundance: many
CDR3nt: TGCAGTGCTGAAGGATCTAGCGGAAACTACAATGAGCAGTTCTTC
CDR3aa: CSAEGSSGNYNEQFF

j_gene: TRBJ2-1
v_gene: TRBV28
d_gene: TRBD1
abundance: NA
CDR3nt: TGTGCCGGCGGACAGGGAAGCTCCTACAATGAGCAGTTCTTC
CDR3aa: CAGGQGSSYNEQFF

j_gene: TRBJ2-7
v_gene: TRBV12-3/TRBV12-4
d_gene: NA
abundance: NA
CDR3nt: TGTGCCAGCAGTTTTCGAGGGGGGATCTACGAGCAGTACTTC
CDR3aa: CASSFRGGIYEQYF

j_gene: TRBJ2-7
v_gene: TRBV28
d_gene: NA
abundance: NA
CDR3nt: TGTGCCAGCAGTTTCGTTTATGAAGCGTACGAGCAGTACTTC
CDR3aa: CASSFVYEAYEQYF

j_gene: TRBJ2-2
v_gene: TRBV20-1
d_gene: NA
abundance: many
CDR3nt: TGCAGTGCTCCGCAGGGGTTCAGGACCGGGGAGCTGTTTTTT
CDR3aa: CSAPQGFRTGELFF

j_gene: TRBJ2-1
v_gene: TRBV20-1
d_gene: TRBD2
abundance: NA
CDR3nt: TGCAGTGCTACTAGCGGGGGTTACTACAATGAGCAGTTCTTC
CDR3aa: CSATSGGYYNEQFF

j_gene: TRBJ1-5
v_gene: TRBV12-3/TRBV12-4
d_gene: NA
abundance: few
CDR3nt: TGTGCCAGCACCTGGGGAGGGCGACCCAATCAGCCCCAGCATTTT
CDR3aa: CASTWGGRPNQPQHF

j_gene: TRBJ1-2
v_gene: TRBV6-5
d_gene: TRBD1
abundance: NA
CDR3nt: TGTGCCAGCAGTTACTCGGGACAGGCGGGATATGGCTACACCTTC
CDR3aa: CASSYSGQAGYGYTF

j_gene: TRBJ1-1
v_gene: TRBV6-1
d_gene: NA
abundance: NA
CDR3nt: TGTGCCAGCAGTGCCTGGGGCAGGGTGAACACTGAAGCTTTCTTT
CDR3aa: CASSAWGRVNTEAFF

j_gene: TRBJ2-7
v_gene: TRBV27
d_gene: TRBD1
abundance: NA
CDR3nt: TGTGCCAGCAGGGACAGGTTCCTGCCCGAGCAGTACTTC
CDR3aa: CASRDRFLPEQYF

j_gene: TRBJ2-1
v_gene: TRBV4-3
d_gene: TRBD1
abundance: NA
CDR3nt: TGCGCCAGCAGCCAATCGCTTCCAGGGGGCTATTTGGATGAGCAGTTCTTC
CDR3aa: CASSQSLPGGYLDEQFF

j_gene: TRBJ1-6
v_gene: TRBV7-8
d_gene: NA
abundance: NA
CDR3nt: TGTGCCAGCAGCTTAGCGCGGACTTACCCACCCCTCCACTTT
CDR3aa: CASSLARTYPPLHF